The 25 T cell receptor beta chains given below trace back to one sample, sequenced in a study of EBV T-cell therapy then PD-1 blockade in nasopharyngeal carcinoma. Antigen specificity for these receptors is unknown. Documented time point: 266 days after commencement of treatment, after nivolumab therapy. Noted treatment: AdE1-LMPpoly-expanded autologous EBV-specific T-cell therapy followed by anti-PD-1 nivolumab. Libraries were prepared by immunoSEQ multiplex PCR; TCRdb keeps only in-frame clonotypes and omits some of them. The repertoire includes fewer than 25,000 clones, about 86% of them detected once, and approximately 31% sits in the top ten. The sequencing used CD8+ T cells from blood, collected at roughly day 290 from a patient whose treatment included autologous EBV-specific T cells and nivolumab. The source is a man aged 40-50 years with nasopharyngeal carcinoma.

The CDR3, as DNA: TGTGCCACCACCACTCGGGTCAGAACTAGCACAGATACGCAGTATTTT. Its translation: CATTTRVRTSTDTQYF. V and J are TRBV15 and TRBJ2-3; no reliable D call. With 7 bases removed from V and 0 bases from J, the gap between germline ends came to 17 bases. Per germline, CDR1 LNHNV and CDR2 YYDKDF (reference sequence). This CDR3 has 16 residues. The whole variable domain, remainder taken from reference TRBV15 and TRBJ2-3, is DAMVIQNPRYQVTQFGKPVTLSCSQTLNHNVMYWYQQKSSQAPKLLFHYYDKDFNNEADTPDNFQSRRPNTSFCFLDIRSPGLGDTAMYLCATTTRVRTSTDTQYFGPGTRLTVL.

The J gene is TRBJ2-3, the V gene TRBV9; 9 bases are a match to TRBD1. Trimming took 2 bases from V and 8 from J; bases not matched to a gene: 12. Looked up from germline, CDR1 is SGDLS and CDR2 is YYNGEE. The CDR3 has 16 residues. The CDR3 loop reads CASSVVGQGMLGTQYF. The CDR3 DNA follows: TGTGCCAGCAGCGTTGTGGGACAGGGAATGTTGGGTACGCAGTATTTT.

V usage is TRBV4-2 and J usage is TRBJ2-7; perhaps TRBD2 as D (5 bases). V was clipped by 0 bases and J by 1 base, with 16 bases between them. Germline V gene lookup returns CDR1 LGHNA and CDR2 YNFKEQ. CDR3 size: 17 residues. The CDR3 spells CASSQDSAAALSYEQYF. CDR3 DNA: TGTGCCAGCAGCCAAGATTCGGCAGCGGCCCTATCCTACGAGCAGTACTTC.

V and J are TRBV5-4 and TRBJ2-5; weak D call: TRBD1 (6 bases). CDR3 length equals 14 residues. Trimming took 0 bases from V and 2 from J, leaving 8 bases between them. CDR1 is SGHNT and CDR2 is YYREEE in the germline V gene (reference sequence). This chain's CDR3 is CASSLGTGQETQYF. CDR3 in DNA: TGTGCCAGCAGCTTGGGTACAGGGCAAGAGACCCAGTACTTC.

V is TRBV28 and J is TRBJ1-1, with 12 bases that match TRBD1. The length of the CDR3 is 16 residues. With V trimmed by 6 bases and J by 1 base, 6 bases remained unmatched. The germline V gene encodes CDR1 MDHEN and CDR2 SYDVKM. In DNA form, the CDR3 reads TGTGCCAGCAGCCGGGACAGGGGGCGCAGGAACACTGAAGCTTTCTTT. Protein sequence: CASSRDRGRRNTEAFF.

This chain connects TRBV16 to TRBJ1-5, with TRBD1 matching 7 bases. J gave up 1 base and V 6 bases, and 6 bases lay outside the gene matches. Germline assignment: CDR1 KGHSY and CDR2 FQNENV. The CDR3 is made up of 15 amino acids. This CDR3 reads CASRRTGESNQPQHF. CDR3 sequence (DNA): TGTGCCAGCAGACGCACAGGGGAGAGCAATCAGCCCCAGCATTTT.

J is TRBJ2-7 and V is TRBV7-8; 8 positions match TRBD1. The germline V gene encodes CDR1 SGHVS and CDR2 FQNEAQ. This CDR3 spans 15 amino acids. V shed 0 bases and J 6 bases; nucleotides not matched to a gene: 7. The CDR3 sequence: CASSLATGGPGEQYF. The CDR3 DNA is TGTGCCAGCAGCTTAGCTACAGGGGGGCCAGGCGAGCAGTACTTC.

This chain uses TRBV4-3 with TRBJ1-4, with D uncertain. The germline gives CDR1 LGHNA, CDR2 YSLEER. This CDR3 region has 17 residues. The V and J ends lost 0 bases and 5 bases respectively, with 16 bases between them. The CDR3, as DNA: TGCGCCAGCAGCCAAGAGGGCATACTTATGTTGAATGAAAAACTGTTTTTT. Residues: CASSQEGILMLNEKLFF.

The rearrangement links TRBV9 to TRBJ2-1; D is perhaps TRBD2 (6 bases). The CDR3 spans 16 residues. Looked up from germline, CDR1 is SGDLS and CDR2 is YYNGEE. The germline V and J ends were trimmed by 2 bases and 2 bases, with 14 bases remaining between them. CDR3 bases: TGTGCCAGCAGCGTGGGGAGCGGGCTCACCTACAATGAGCAGTTCTTC. It codes for CASSVGSGLTYNEQFF. The complete variable domain, with remaining parts taken from reference TRBV9 and TRBJ2-1, reads DSGVTQTPKHLITATGQRVTLRCSPRSGDLSVYWYQQSLDQGLQFLIQYYNGEERAKGNILERFSAQQFPDLHSELNLSSLELGDSALYFCASSVGSGLTYNEQFFGPGTRLTVL.

CDR3 in amino acids: CASSIESGGAKNIQYF. CDR3 sequence (DNA): TGTGCCAGTAGTATAGAAAGCGGGGGAGCCAAAAACATTCAGTACTTC. J is TRBJ2-4 and V is TRBV19, with 8 bases identical to TRBD2. Germline trimming cut 0 bases from V and 0 bases from J; bases unmatched to any gene: 1. Germline V gene data show CDR1 as LNHDA and CDR2 as SQIVND (reference sequence). CDR3 size: 16 residues.

This sequence joins TRBV18 and TRBJ2-5; D gene ambiguous. CDR1 KGHSH and CDR2 LQKENI come from the germline V gene. V shed 2 bases and J shed 2 bases, with 12 bases lying between them. The CDR3 length is 15 residues. The CDR3 nucleotides read TGTGCCAGCTCACCAACGGTGGCAGAGCAAGAGACCCAGTACTTC. It is translated as CASSPTVAEQETQYF.

The chain has TRBV11-2 and TRBJ2-3; 15 positions agree with TRBD2. V trimming: 5 bases; J trimming: 2 bases; junction bases outside the gene matches: 8. The V gene's germline CDR1 is SGHAT and CDR2 FQNNGV. The CDR3 runs to 18 residues. The CDR3 loop is CASSPGLAGGLVTDTQYF. The DNA for the CDR3 is TGTGCCAGCAGCCCCGGACTAGCGGGGGGGCTGGTCACAGATACGCAGTATTTT.

CDR3 sequence: CASSLGREQYF. The CDR3 coding sequence is TGTGCCAGCAGCTTAGGCAGAGAGCAGTACTTC. The J gene is TRBJ2-7, the V gene TRBV7-9; no clear D gene. Per the germline V gene, CDR1 is SEHNR and CDR2 is FQNEAQ (reference sequence). The CDR3 has 11 amino acids. V was shortened by 1 base and J by 7 bases, with 5 bases between the two germline ends. The whole variable domain, remainder taken from reference TRBV7-9 and TRBJ2-7, is DTGVSQNPRHKITKRGQNVTFRCDPISEHNRLYWYRQTLGQGPEFLTYFQNEAQLEKSRLLSDRFSAERPKGSFSTLEIQRTEQGDSAMYLCASSLGREQYFGPGTRLTVT.

This clone is classed as medium-sized (0.01 to 0.1%). The chain couples TRBV7-6 to TRBJ2-7; D is unclear. Between the trimmed V and J ends, which lost 1 base and 3 bases, there was a span of 7 bases. There are 13 residues in the CDR3. CDR1 is SGHVS, CDR2 FNYEAQ, per germline. DNA for the CDR3: TGTGCCAGCAGCTTAGGACCTAACTACGAGCAGTACTTC. Protein: CASSLGPNYEQYF. The full variable domain, completed using reference TRBV7-6 and TRBJ2-7, is GAGVSQSPRYKVTKRGQDVALRCDPISGHVSLYWYRQALGQGPEFLTYFNYEAQQDKSGLPNDRFSAERPEGSISTLTIQRTEQRDSAMYRCASSLGPNYEQYFGPGTRLTVT.

The J gene is TRBJ2-3, the V gene TRBV4-1; 8 bases align to TRBD2. V shed 11 bases, J shed 6 bases, and the junction held 7 bases outside the gene matches. This CDR3 region has 12 residues. The germline CDR1 and CDR2 sequences are MGHRA and YSYEKL. CDR3 nucleotide sequence: TGCGCCTTCAGTTCGGGAGGGGATACGCAGTATTTT. Its translation is CAFSSGGDTQYF.

The J gene is TRBJ2-4, the V gene TRBV6-5, with 10 bases fitting TRBD1. The CDR3 contains 16 residues. V gave up 4 bases and J gave up 1 base; unmatched junction bases: 4. CDR1 is MNHEY and CDR2 is SVGAGI in the germline V gene. The CDR3 loop is CASSSTGGKAKNIQYF. The CDR3, as DNA: TGTGCCAGCAGTTCGACAGGGGGCAAGGCCAAAAACATTCAGTACTTC.

This clone was seen a handful of times. This chain uses TRBV6-2 or TRBV6-3 with TRBJ1-1, with a possible D match to TRBD1 (5 bases). Germline V gene sequence: CDR1 MNHEY, CDR2 SVGEGT. V lost 4 bases to trimming and J lost 1 base, with 7 bases between them. This CDR3 region has 13 residues. CDR3: CASSSTENTEAFF. In DNA form, the CDR3 reads TGTGCCAGCAGTTCGACAGAGAACACTGAAGCTTTCTTT.

The V call is TRBV4-3, the J call TRBJ1-2; D is perhaps TRBD1 (5 bases). The V gene's germline CDR1 is LGHNA and CDR2 YSLEER. The CDR3 has 19 amino acids. V dropped 0 bases and J dropped 6 bases, with 26 bases sitting between them. The CDR3 coding sequence is TGCGCCAGCAGCCAAGATGCGCGGACGGGGGGACCTATTGGGGATGGCTACACCTTC. It encodes CASSQDARTGGPIGDGYTF.

Concerning this clone itself: This CDR3 is also generated by other DNA sequences in the sample. V and J are TRBV6-1 and TRBJ2-5; TRBD2 matches 9 bases. The CDR3 consists of 15 residues. From germline, CDR1 is MNHNS and CDR2 SASEGT. V dropped 0 bases and J dropped 5; count of bases not matched to a gene: 4. CDR3 DNA sequence: TGTGCCAGCAGTGAAGCTAGCGGGGGTGTGGAGACCCAGTACTTC. Translating it yields CASSEASGGVETQYF.

This rearrangement joins TRBV7-9 to TRBJ2-7; D unresolved. The V gene's germline CDR1 is SEHNR and CDR2 FQNEAQ (reference sequence). The CDR3 contains 10 residues. V was cut by 1 base and J by 6 bases, with 1 base left in between. CDR3: CASSLGEQYF. The CDR3 DNA sequence: TGTGCCAGCAGCTTAGGCGAGCAGTACTTC.

This chain uses TRBV6-1 with TRBJ1-1, with D unresolved. The CDR3 consists of 15 residues. Per the germline V gene, CDR1 is MNHNS and CDR2 is SASEGT. The V end lost 3 bases, the J end lost 1 base, and 12 bases lay between the germline ends. As DNA, the CDR3 is TGTGCCAGCAGTGACAAGGTCTTTAAGAACACTGAAGCTTTCTTT. It yields the protein CASSDKVFKNTEAFF.

The CDR3 sequence: CASSQNTGIYSNQPQHF. The CDR3 region has the DNA TGCGCCAGCAGCCAGAACACCGGGATTTATAGCAATCAGCCCCAGCATTTT. The chain employs TRBV4-3 and TRBJ1-5; D gene ambiguous. The CDR3 consists of 17 residues. The germline gives CDR1 LGHNA, CDR2 YSLEER. V lost 3 bases, J lost 0 bases, and 15 bases lay in between.

The chain joins TRBV6-1 to TRBJ1-6; 8 nucleotides match TRBD1. Germline V gene data show CDR1 as MNHNS and CDR2 as SASEGT. This CDR3 comprises 16 residues. V shed 4 bases, J shed 7 bases, and the junction held 9 bases outside the gene matches. In DNA, the CDR3 is TGTGCCAGCAGTGGGTTAACCGGGACAGGAAATTCACCCCTCCACTTT. Amino acid sequence: CASSGLTGTGNSPLHF.

This chain connects TRBV6-5 to TRBJ1-4, with 7 bases lining up with TRBD1. This CDR3 comprises 15 residues. The V gene end was trimmed by 5 bases and the J gene end by 7 bases; junction bases not matched to a gene: 10. CDR1 and CDR2 from the germline V gene are MNHEY and SVGAGI. The CDR3 sequence: CASSPYETGTEKLFF. CDR3 sequence (DNA): TGTGCCAGCAGTCCTTATGAGACAGGGACTGAAAAACTGTTTTTT.

The chain combines TRBV2 with TRBJ2-7, with a possible D match to TRBD1 (5 bases). Trimming took off 3 bases at V and 0 bases at J, with 15 bases between the two ends. The length of the CDR3 is 16 residues. Germline V CDR1 and CDR2: SNHLY, FYNNEI. CDR3 amino acids: CASSDLQGTSSYEQYF. Written as DNA, the CDR3 is TGTGCCAGCAGTGATCTTCAGGGTACTTCCTCCTACGAGCAGTACTTC.